These 23 T cell receptor beta chains share one sample of origin, sequenced in a study of T cell responses to AZD1222 COVID-19 vaccine. Using immunoSEQ multiplex PCR, the repertoire was profiled, and TCRdb retains in-frame clones only, with some absent. The sample records tens of thousands of clones, about 86% being singletons. The sequencing here drew on peripheral blood, taken 28 days after the second AZD1222 dose. The receptors were sampled from an adult who received the AZD1222 COVID-19 vaccine.

This clone has a single count. As DNA, the CDR3 is TGTGCCAGCAGCTACCTAGCGGGAGCAGGTAACCATGAGCAGTTCTTC. The encoded protein is CASSYLAGAGNHEQFF. The chain employs TRBV7-6 and TRBJ2-1, with 10 bases lining up with TRBD2. The germline V gene encodes CDR1 SGHVS and CDR2 FNYEAQ. The ends lost 4 bases at V and 8 bases at J; junction bases unmatched: 11. The CDR3 contains 16 residues.

This sequence joins TRBV11-1 and TRBJ2-5; D not resolved. V lost 6 bases to trimming and J lost 2 bases, with 19 bases between them. This CDR3 spans 16 amino acids. Germline-derived CDR1 and CDR2 are SGHAT and FQDESV (reference sequence). CDR3 amino acids: CASSLTLEVPQETQYF. The CDR3 DNA is TGTGCCAGCAGTCTAACCCTGGAAGTACCGCAAGAGACCCAGTACTTC.

This chain joins TRBV3-1 (or the pseudogene TRBV3-2) and TRBJ2-7, with 9 bases matching TRBD1. This CDR3 comprises 15 residues. V lost 0 bases, J lost 3 bases, and 3 bases stayed unmatched. Germline CDR1 LGHDT, CDR2 YNNKEL (reference sequence). The chain's CDR3 is CASSQEGQGRYEQYF. Written as DNA, the CDR3 is TGTGCCAGCAGCCAAGAAGGACAGGGGCGCTACGAGCAGTACTTC.

The V call is TRBV29-1, the J call TRBJ1-5, with D possibly matching TRBD1 (5 bases). Germline CDR1 reads SQVTM; CDR2 reads ANQGSEA. The CDR3 contains 14 residues. The DNA of the CDR3 is TGCATCGCCACGGCGGGACGGGGGAATCAGCCCCAGCATTTT. It codes for CIATAGRGNQPQHF.

Remarks on this clone: Lacking the conserved final phenylalanine or tryptophan, this CDR3 likely reflects a read error. The DNA is left out, because the CDR3 cannot be placed on it with certainty; the CDR3 is given as TCRdb lists it. V and J are TRBV7-2 and TRBJ2-7. Counting both end residues, the CDR3 totals 9 amino acids. In germline, CDR1 is SGHTA, CDR2 FQGNSA. CDR3 loop: CASSLAGSR.

The sample holds one count of this clone. The rearrangement uses TRBV27 and TRBJ1-1, with D unclear. The CDR3 totals 12 residues. V dropped 8 bases and J dropped 4 bases, with 11 bases sitting between them. The germline gives CDR1 MNHEY, CDR2 SMNVEV (reference sequence). The CDR3 nucleotides are TGTGCCAGCCGTCCTGGACCCACTGAAGCTTTCTTT. Protein: CASRPGPTEAFF.

The CDR3 region is CASSQDRGHSETQYF. Written as DNA, the CDR3 is TGTGCCAGCAGCCAAGACCGGGGGCATTCGGAGACCCAGTACTTC. This chain links TRBV3-1 (or the pseudogene TRBV3-2) with TRBJ2-5; tentatively, D is TRBD1 or TRBD2 (6 bases each). CDR3 length equals 15 residues. Germline V gives CDR1 LGHDT, CDR2 YNNKEL (reference sequence). Trimming took off 0 bases at V and 5 bases at J, with 13 bases between the two ends.

The chain is built from TRBV29-1 and TRBJ2-1, with 7 bases that match TRBD1. J gave up 5 bases and V 0 bases, and 7 bases lay outside the gene matches. The CDR3 is made up of 15 amino acids. Germline lookup yields CDR1 SQVTM and CDR2 ANQGSEA. CDR3: CSVEDPDRANNEQFF. The CDR3 DNA is TGCAGCGTTGAAGATCCCGACAGGGCGAACAATGAGCAGTTCTTC.

This rearrangement joins TRBV15 to TRBJ2-7; 9 bases line up with TRBD1. The CDR3 length is 16 residues. J lost 5 bases, V lost 0 bases, and 8 bases had no gene match. Germline CDR1 is LNHNV and CDR2 is YYDKDF (reference sequence). The CDR3 sequence: CATSRDGGTGTHEQYF. CDR3 DNA: TGTGCCACCAGCAGAGATGGTGGGACAGGGACCCACGAGCAGTACTTC.

The chain joins TRBV3-1 (or the pseudogene TRBV3-2) to TRBJ1-6, with a tentative D call TRBD1 (5 bases). CDR3 length equals 15 residues. Trimming cost V 4 bases and J 9 bases, with 16 bases left between them. Germline CDR1 and CDR2: LGHDT and YNNKEL (reference sequence). CDR3 in amino acids: CASSLTAGLLSPLHF. DNA for the CDR3: TGTGCCAGCAGCCTGACAGCCGGACTGCTTTCACCCCTCCACTTT.

The CDR3 nucleotides read TGTGCCAGCAGCTCCTACACAAGTAATGAAAAACTGTTTTTT. Translated, it gives CASSSYTSNEKLFF. The chain carries TRBV7-2 and TRBJ1-4; no definite D call. V was clipped by 4 bases and J by 4 bases, with 10 bases between them. The V gene's germline CDR1 is SGHTA and CDR2 FQGNSA. This CDR3 has 14 residues.

The chain is built from TRBV20-1 and TRBJ1-5; D ambiguous. The germline V gene encodes CDR1 DFQATT and CDR2 SNEGSKA (reference sequence). The length of the CDR3 is 13 residues. V lost 3 bases, J lost 2 bases, and 8 bases lay in between. In nucleotides, the CDR3 is TGCAGTGCTAGTGCGCAGGGCAATCAGCCCCAGCATTTT. Protein sequence: CSASAQGNQPQHF.

CDR3 DNA sequence: TGTGCCAGCAGCCCTCAGGCGACCGGTAATCAGCCCCAGCATTTT. This sequence encodes CASSPQATGNQPQHF. The genes are TRBV27 and TRBJ1-5; D ambiguous. Germline CDR1 is MNHEY and CDR2 is SMNVEV (reference sequence). V lost 6 bases, J lost 4 bases, and 16 bases lay in between. CDR3 length equals 15 residues.

The chain carries TRBV5-1 and TRBJ2-4, with 8 bases aligning to TRBD2. This CDR3 comprises 15 residues. CDR1 SGHRS and CDR2 YFSETQ come from the germline V gene. With V trimmed by 0 bases and J by 5 bases, 4 bases remained unmatched. CDR3: CASSLVTGGENIQYF. The CDR3 DNA reads TGCGCCAGCAGCTTGGTTACGGGAGGGGAAAACATTCAGTACTTC.

This clone has a single count. J is TRBJ1-2 and V is TRBV3-1 (or the pseudogene TRBV3-2); D is possibly TRBD1 (6 bases). Germline loops: CDR1 LGHDT, CDR2 YNNKEL (reference sequence). The CDR3 is 17 amino acids. Trimming stripped 2 bases from V and 0 bases from J, with 16 bases between. CDR3 sequence: CASSQINRATSNYGYTF. Here the CDR3 DNA reads TGTGCCAGCAGCCAAATTAACAGGGCCACTTCTAACTATGGCTACACCTTC.

The chain recombines TRBV5-6 with TRBJ1-1; perhaps TRBD1 as D (5 bases). Germline loops: CDR1 SGHDT, CDR2 YYEEEE. The CDR3 covers 13 residues. The V gene lost 1 base and the J gene lost 2 bases, with 6 bases spanning the gap. CDR3 in amino acids: CASSLQGNTEAFF. The CDR3 DNA sequence: TGTGCCAGCAGCTTGCAGGGCAACACTGAAGCTTTCTTT.

The chain is built from TRBV19 and TRBJ2-1; the D gene is possibly TRBD2 (6 bases). CDR1 is LNHDA and CDR2 is SQIVND in the germline V gene (reference sequence). The V end lost 3 bases, the J end lost 3 bases, and 12 bases lay between the germline ends. This CDR3 spans 15 amino acids. In nucleotides, the CDR3 is TGTGCCAGTAGTATTTCCAGACTAGACTACAATGAGCAGTTCTTC. Its translation is CASSISRLDYNEQFF.

Points on this clone: A read error may account for a junction end that differs from germline. The V call is TRBV18, the J call TRBJ1-4; TRBD1 agrees at 7 bases. CDR1 is KGHSH and CDR2 is LQKENI in the germline V gene. CDR3 length: 16 residues. The CDR3 DNA reads as TGTGCCAGCTCTCTCCAGAGGACAGGAACTTATGAAAAACTGTTTTTT. Translated: CASSLQRTGTYEKLFF. Based on the CDR3 plus reference TRBV18 and TRBJ1-4, the full variable domain is NAGVMQNPRHLVRRRGQEARLRCSPMKGHSHVYWYRQLPEEGLKFMVYLQKENIIDESGMPKERFSAEFPKEGPSILRIQQVVRGDSAAYFCASSLQRTGTYEKLFFGSGTQLSVL.

The genes are TRBV7-9 and TRBJ1-5; D possibly corresponds to TRBD1 (6 bases). The CDR3 has 15 amino acids. Germline lookup yields CDR1 SEHNR and CDR2 FQNEAQ (reference sequence). Trimming stripped 1 base from V and 6 bases from J, with 13 bases between. CDR3 sequence: CASSLVGGQGQPQHF. The CDR3 nucleotides read TGTGCCAGCAGCTTAGTGGGGGGGCAGGGTCAGCCCCAGCATTTT.

CDR3 residues: CASSLGQPGDTQYF. CDR3 DNA sequence: TGTGCCAGCAGCCTGGGGCAGCCTGGGGATACGCAGTATTTT. The chain combines TRBV7-9 with TRBJ2-3; D perhaps matches TRBD1 (5 bases). V was shortened by 5 bases and J by 6 bases, with 15 bases between the two germline ends. Germline CDR1 is SEHNR and CDR2 is FQNEAQ (reference sequence). The CDR3 extends over 14 amino acids.

The CDR3: CASSQVVGGYTF. The CDR3 DNA is TGTGCCAGCAGCCAAGTGGTAGGTGGCTACACCTTC. The V call is TRBV3-1 (or the pseudogene TRBV3-2), the J call TRBJ1-2; D gene uncertain. Trimming removed 1 base from V and 7 bases from J, with 7 bases in between. Germline V gives CDR1 LGHDT, CDR2 YNNKEL (reference sequence). The length of the CDR3 is 12 residues.

J is TRBJ2-7 and V is TRBV5-6; D not certain. The V end lost 2 bases, the J end lost 2 bases, and 8 bases lay between the germline ends. Germline CDR1 SGHDT, CDR2 YYEEEE. CDR3 length: 13 residues. CDR3 region: CASSLERPYEQYF. The DNA for the CDR3 is TGTGCCAGCAGCTTAGAAAGACCCTACGAGCAGTACTTC.

This chain uses TRBV27 with TRBJ2-1, with a tentative D call TRBD1 (5 bases). The V gene's germline CDR1 is MNHEY and CDR2 SMNVEV (reference sequence). The V end was cut by 8 bases, the J end by 9 bases, with 14 bases between. The length of the CDR3 is 12 residues. The CDR3 loop reads CASSRGLGEQFF. CDR3 DNA sequence: TGTGCCAGCTCAAGGGGTTTGGGTGAGCAGTTCTTC.